Listed here is a single TCR beta chain. Its target is not known. TCR alpha and TCR beta cDNA libraries carrying sample barcodes and UMIs were produced by 5'RACE using constant-segment primers. TCRdb redid the calling of the 5' RACE reads with MiXCR, one entry per CDR3 protein. Altogether about 320,000 distinct CDR3 sequences are present, 13% to 15% being singletons, with the ten largest covering around 20%. The CDR3 consists of 13 residues. V lost 3 bases and J lost 5, with 10 bases in between. These data belong to a study of T-cell memory formation after mild COVID-19. General study results and limits: Contracting CD4+ clones sat mainly in CM and EM; CD8+ in EMRA. Later expanders leaned toward CD4+, whereas clones contracting from day 15 to 85 were balanced CD4/CD8.

Material: PBMCs or a T cell subset sorted from them (not recorded which). This receptor was identified in a man aged 18 to 29 who had mild COVID-19 (a few samples of this study predate the infection). Cell type and time point are not known. V is TRBV12-3 or TRBV12-4 and J is TRBJ1-1; tentative D call: TRBD1 (5 bases). CDR3 bases: TGTGCCAGCAGTTTCAGGGTAGTGACTGAAGCTTTCTTT. It is translated as CASSFRVVTEAFF.